These T cell receptor beta chains were read from a single sample in a study of shared clonotypes between healthy human individuals. Generated by immunoSEQ multiplex PCR, the TCRdb table keeps only in-frame clones and is missing some. The table includes some 1,100,000 clones, 75% to 85% detected once. Sequencing input: memory CD4+ T cells from PBMCs. These receptors all stem from a man younger than 30 in good health. Some clones in this sample may be carry-over from other donors' samples. Both conserved end residues are part of each CDR3. Clone size is given for some rows only: seen once, a few or many times, or a class if the clone is expanded.

v_call: TRBV15
clone_size: once
cdr3_aa: CATSSRGPSSYNEQFF

v_call: TRBV11-2
clone_size: NA
cdr3_aa: CASSLERDEQYF

v_call: TRBV9
clone_size: NA
cdr3_aa: CASSVGQGQETQYF

v_call: TRBV19
clone_size: once
cdr3_aa: CASRTMTGVTEAFF

v_call: TRBV30
clone_size: NA
cdr3_aa: CAWTPWRDSQNTEAFF

v_call: TRBV29-1
clone_size: NA
cdr3_aa: CSVDGIGSYEQYF

v_call: TRBV25-1
clone_size: NA
cdr3_aa: CASSPDRNTGELFF

v_call: TRBV28
clone_size: NA
cdr3_aa: CASSSGRAPYEQYF

v_call: TRBV14
clone_size: once
cdr3_aa: CVSSQRPGRGADTQYF

v_call: TRBV27
clone_size: NA
cdr3_aa: CASSLNRDSDGYTF

v_call: TRBV7-6
clone_size: NA
cdr3_aa: CASSLRTHEQFF

v_call: TRBV6-5
clone_size: few
cdr3_aa: CASSYSPGPGGEKLFF

v_call: TRBV15
clone_size: NA
cdr3_aa: CATSRDTNTDTQYF

v_call: TRBV5-1
clone_size: NA
cdr3_aa: CASSSEGGRGEKLFF

v_call: TRBV30
clone_size: NA
cdr3_aa: CAWSVGRASGGRELFF

v_call: TRBV18
clone_size: NA
cdr3_aa: CASSPLAGKSGIYQPQHF

v_call: TRBV7-3
clone_size: NA
cdr3_aa: CASSAGREYNEQFF

v_call: TRBV6-6
clone_size: NA
cdr3_aa: CASSWTSQTSGNTIYF

v_call: TRBV4-1
clone_size: NA
cdr3_aa: CASSQGLGPSYNEQFF

v_call: TRBV27
clone_size: NA
cdr3_aa: CASRASSYNEQFF

v_call: TRBV7-8
clone_size: NA
cdr3_aa: CASSSGLAGTNEQYF

v_call: TRBV7-6
clone_size: once
cdr3_aa: CASSSGRRSPYNEQFF

v_call: TRBV7-3
clone_size: NA
cdr3_aa: CASSFRGARGETQYF

v_call: TRBV11-2
clone_size: NA
cdr3_aa: CASRGQRRAYYNEQFF

v_call: TRBV28
clone_size: many
cdr3_aa: CASSSSLVEGLGHF

v_call: TRBV5-6
clone_size: NA
cdr3_aa: CASNRGLEETQYF

v_call: TRBV7-2
clone_size: NA
cdr3_aa: CASSLRSGAISYEQYF

v_call: TRBV6-5
clone_size: NA
cdr3_aa: CASRSDRGGNQPQHF

v_call: TRBV5-1
clone_size: few
cdr3_aa: CASSLGLSSYEQYF

v_call: TRBV30
clone_size: NA
cdr3_aa: CAWSRGVGSGNTIYF

v_call: TRBV5-6
clone_size: many
cdr3_aa: CASSLDRGRGETQYF

v_call: TRBV29-1
clone_size: many
cdr3_aa: CSVAGTSGSGEQFF

v_call: TRBV28
clone_size: NA
cdr3_aa: CASSSSPGGFQNYGYTF

v_call: TRBV4-1
clone_size: NA
cdr3_aa: CASSQDVRGLSYNEQFF

v_call: TRBV5-1
clone_size: NA
cdr3_aa: CASSPGGGGYSNQPQHF

v_call: TRBV11-1
clone_size: NA
cdr3_aa: CASARDTGADTQYF

v_call: TRBV18
clone_size: NA
cdr3_aa: CASSPAREGYNEQFF

v_call: TRBV28
clone_size: many
cdr3_aa: CASKAWSTEAFF

v_call: TRBV7-9
clone_size: NA
cdr3_aa: CASSLRDVNTDTQYF

v_call: TRBV10-3
clone_size: NA
cdr3_aa: CAISGQQGDIQYF

v_call: TRBV28
clone_size: NA
cdr3_aa: CASKPSWRGTGTQYF

v_call: TRBV2
clone_size: NA
cdr3_aa: CASSARAVSYNEQFF

v_call: TRBV6-4
clone_size: NA
cdr3_aa: CASSWTTQTEAFF

v_call: TRBV5-6
clone_size: NA
cdr3_aa: CASSLSGGGKNTEAFF

v_call: TRBV5-1
clone_size: few
cdr3_aa: CASSSGQGWNEQYF

v_call: TRBV5-8
clone_size: NA
cdr3_aa: CASSLEQRSNQPQHF

v_call: TRBV19
clone_size: NA
cdr3_aa: CASSIPGYTGELFF